This T cell receptor beta chain was documented in a study of tumor-infiltrating lymphocytes in localized non-small cell lung cancer. Study details: Patients included smokers and never-smokers with various histologies, some sampled after neoadjuvant chemotherapy. Broader study findings: Each assay used a separate piece of the same tissue.

The CDR3 extends over 15 amino acids. Germline values: CDR1 MDHEN, CDR2 SYDVKM. V lost 6 bases and J lost 5, with 20 bases in between. As for this clone: Its specificity is not known.

TCRdb's table, derived via immunoSEQ multiplex PCR, lists solely in-frame clones and lacks some. The sample includes around 7,400 clones, approximately 77% of them seen just once. The source of this sequence is a human donor with non-small cell lung cancer. The sequencing sample was made of uninvolved lung tissue not adjacent to the tumor. J is TRBJ2-7 and V is TRBV28; D might be TRBD2 (5 bases). This CDR3 is CASSQGLQINDEQYF. CDR3 DNA sequence: TGTGCCAGCAGCCAAGGACTCCAAATCAACGACGAGCAGTACTTC.